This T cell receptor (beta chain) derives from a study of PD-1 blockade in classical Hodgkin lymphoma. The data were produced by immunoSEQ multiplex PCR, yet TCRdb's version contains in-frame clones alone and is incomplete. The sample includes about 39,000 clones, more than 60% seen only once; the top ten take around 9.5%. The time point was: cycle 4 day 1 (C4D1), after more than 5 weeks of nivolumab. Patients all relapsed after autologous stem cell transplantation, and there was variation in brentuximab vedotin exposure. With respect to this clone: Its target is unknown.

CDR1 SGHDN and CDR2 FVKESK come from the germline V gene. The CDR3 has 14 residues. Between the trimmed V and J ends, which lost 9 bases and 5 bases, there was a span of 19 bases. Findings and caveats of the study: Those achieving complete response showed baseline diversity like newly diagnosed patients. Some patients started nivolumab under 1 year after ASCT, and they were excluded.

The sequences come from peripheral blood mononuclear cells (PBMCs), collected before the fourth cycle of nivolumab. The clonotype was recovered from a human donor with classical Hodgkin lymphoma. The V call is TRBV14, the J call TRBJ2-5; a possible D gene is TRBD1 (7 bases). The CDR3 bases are TGTGCCAGTAACCGGGACAGCGGGTTCGAGACCCAGTACTTC. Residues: CASNRDSGFETQYF.